These 10 T cell receptor beta chains were all obtained from the same sample, sequenced in a study of blood T cell repertoires in COVID-19. The method was immunoSEQ multiplex PCR; TCRdb's version includes in-frame clones alone and lacks a portion of them. The table lists 30,000 to 40,000 clones, 86% of them singletons, with roughly 6% in the top ten. The sample comprised peripheral blood. The receptors stem from an elderly woman with active or convalescent COVID-19.

This sequence joins TRBV6-4 and TRBJ1-2; possibly TRBD1 for D (6 bases). CDR1 and CDR2 from the germline V gene are MRHNA and SNTAGT. The CDR3 spans 15 residues. The V and J ends lost 5 bases and 6 bases respectively, with 19 bases between them. CDR3 sequence: CASSNPGQPRDGYTF. In DNA, the CDR3 is TGTGCCAGCAGTAACCCTGGACAGCCCCGGGATGGCTACACCTTC.

This clone is a singleton in its sample. V is TRBV20-1 and J is TRBJ1-6; D unresolved. V was cut by 3 bases and J by 0 bases, with 6 bases left in between. The CDR3 sequence is 14 residues long. Germline CDR1 reads DFQATT; CDR2 reads SNEGSKA (reference sequence). CDR3 sequence (DNA): TGCAGTGCTAGTACAAGCTCCTATAATTCACCCCTCCACTTT. Residues: CSASTSSYNSPLHF.

V and J are TRBV2 and TRBJ1-5, with D perhaps TRBD1 (6 bases). V dropped 9 bases and J dropped 4 bases, with 19 bases sitting between them. Germline V gives CDR1 SNHLY, CDR2 FYNNEI. The CDR3 runs 15 residues. The CDR3 bases are TGTGCCAGTAACAGGGAATGGGCCAATAATCAGCCCCAGCATTTT. Encoded protein: CASNREWANNQPQHF.

This clone appeared a few times. The chain recombines TRBV4-3 with TRBJ2-1; weak D call: TRBD2 (6 bases). Germline CDR1 reads LGHNA; CDR2 reads YSLEER. V shed 0 bases and J shed 7 bases, with 16 bases lying between them. This CDR3 is 16 amino acids long. This CDR3 reads CASSQDRGGIQNEQFF. In DNA form, the CDR3 reads TGCGCCAGCAGCCAAGATAGGGGCGGGATTCAAAATGAGCAGTTCTTC.

This clone was detected a few times. This chain connects TRBV28 to TRBJ2-5; TRBD2 agrees at 12 bases. Germline V gives CDR1 MDHEN, CDR2 SYDVKM. The CDR3 consists of 16 residues. Trimming cost V 5 bases and J 5 bases; bases outside gene matches: 9. Here the CDR3 reads CASSEPLAGGGETQYF. CDR3 nucleotides: TGTGCCAGCAGTGAACCTCTAGCGGGAGGGGGGGAGACCCAGTACTTC.

V is TRBV19 and J is TRBJ1-2, with a weak D call TRBD1 (6 bases). V was shortened by 1 base and J by 7 bases, with 13 bases between the two germline ends. The CDR3 sequence is 14 residues long. Germline CDR1 is LNHDA and CDR2 is SQIVND (reference sequence). CDR3 bases: TGTGCCAGTAGTATAGTTACAGGGACGCGTGGCTACACCTTC. Translated: CASSIVTGTRGYTF.

V is TRBV19 and J is TRBJ2-7, with D uncertain. CDR1 LNHDA and CDR2 SQIVND come from the germline V gene (reference sequence). Trimming removed 9 bases at V and 2 bases at J, with 8 bases between. This CDR3 region has 11 residues. In nucleotides, the CDR3 is TGTGCCAGGATACACGCCTACGAGCAGTACTTC. It is translated as CARIHAYEQYF. Drawing the rest from reference TRBV19 and TRBJ2-7, the complete variable domain is DGGITQSPKYLFRKEGQNVTLSCEQNLNHDAMYWYRQDPGQGLRLIYYSQIVNDFQKGDIAEGYSVSREKKESFPLTVTSAQKNPTAFYLCARIHAYEQYFGPGTRLTVT.

V and J are TRBV7-9 and TRBJ1-1, with TRBD1 matching 12 bases. Trimming at V came to 3 bases and at J to 1 base, leaving 3 bases not matched to a gene. CDR1 and CDR2 (germline): SEHNR, FQNEAQ (reference sequence). The CDR3 contains 16 residues. As DNA, the CDR3 is TGTGCCAGCAGCTTCGGGACAGGGGGCACGAACACTGAAGCTTTCTTT. Translation: CASSFGTGGTNTEAFF.

This rearrangement joins TRBV29-1 to TRBJ2-1, with D tentatively TRBD2 (5 bases). V was pared by 4 bases and J by 5 bases, with 18 bases between. This CDR3 comprises 15 residues. Germline-derived CDR1 and CDR2 are SQVTM and ANQGSEA. The CDR3 DNA reads as TGCAGCGTTGTGTCCCCTCGGACTGCCAACAATGAGCAGTTCTTC. It is translated as CSVVSPRTANNEQFF.

The chain carries TRBV25-1 and TRBJ2-4; no reliable D call. Germline lookup yields CDR1 MGHDK and CDR2 SYGVNS. V dropped 4 bases and J dropped 0 bases, with 13 bases sitting between them. CDR3 length: 16 residues. CDR3 DNA sequence: TGTGCCAGCAGTGCGGCCGGGTCTCGAGCCAAAAACATTCAGTACTTC. Its protein product is CASSAAGSRAKNIQYF.